This TCR beta chain is from a study of blood T cell repertoires in COVID-19. Looking at the study overall: Both acute and convalescent COVID-19 samples were obtained from the United States, Italy and Spain. PBMCs, B-cell-depleted T cells, or T cells were the source of the cDNA or gDNA that made up the material.

After removal of 2 bases from V and 6 bases from J, the junction contained 1 base not matched to a gene. Germline V gene lookup returns CDR1 MNHEY and CDR2 SVGAGI. The CDR3 extends over 14 amino acids. Study processing details: Reference gene primer amplification gave nucleated cell count estimates. The table came from immunoSEQ multiplex PCR; TCRdb's copy has only in-frame clones and leaves some out. The V and J calls and clone size come from that table; D and trimming were worked out from the DNA. The sample gives approximately 60,000 clones, around 85% of which show up once; 18% is in the top ten.

V and J are TRBV6-5 and TRBJ1-6; 7 bases are a match to TRBD1. The TCR originated in a man in his 60s with acute or convalescent COVID-19. The specimen sequenced was peripheral blood. The CDR3 nucleotides are TGTGCCAGCAGTTACAGGGGGCGTAATTCACCCCTCCACTTT. The encoded protein is CASSYRGRNSPLHF.